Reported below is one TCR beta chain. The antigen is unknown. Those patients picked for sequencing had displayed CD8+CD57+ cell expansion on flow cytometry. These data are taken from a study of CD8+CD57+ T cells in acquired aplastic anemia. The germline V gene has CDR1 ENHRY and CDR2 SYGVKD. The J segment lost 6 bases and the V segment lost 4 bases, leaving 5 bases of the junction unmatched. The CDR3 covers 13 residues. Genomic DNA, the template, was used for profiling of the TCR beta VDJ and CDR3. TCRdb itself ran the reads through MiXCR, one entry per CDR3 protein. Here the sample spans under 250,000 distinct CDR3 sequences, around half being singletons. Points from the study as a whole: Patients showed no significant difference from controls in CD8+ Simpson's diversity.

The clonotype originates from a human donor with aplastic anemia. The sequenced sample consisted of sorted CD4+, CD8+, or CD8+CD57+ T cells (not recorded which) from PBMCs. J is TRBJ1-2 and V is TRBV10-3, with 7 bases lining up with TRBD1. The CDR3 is CAISVGRGNGYTF. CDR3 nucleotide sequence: TGTGCCATCAGTGTAGGCAGGGGGAATGGCTACACCTTC.